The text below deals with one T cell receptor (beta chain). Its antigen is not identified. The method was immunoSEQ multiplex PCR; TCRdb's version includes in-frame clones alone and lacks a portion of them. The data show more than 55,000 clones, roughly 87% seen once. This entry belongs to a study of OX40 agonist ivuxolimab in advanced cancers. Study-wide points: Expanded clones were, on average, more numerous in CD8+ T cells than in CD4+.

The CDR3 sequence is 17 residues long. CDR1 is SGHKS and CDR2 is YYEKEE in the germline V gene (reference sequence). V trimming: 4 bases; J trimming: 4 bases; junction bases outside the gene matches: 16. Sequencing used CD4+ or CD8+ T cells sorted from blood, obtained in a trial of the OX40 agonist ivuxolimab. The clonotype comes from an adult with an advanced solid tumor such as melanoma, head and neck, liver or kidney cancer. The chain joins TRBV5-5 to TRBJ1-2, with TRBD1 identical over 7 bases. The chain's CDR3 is CASSPNGVTGRRYGYTF. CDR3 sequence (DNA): TGTGCCAGCAGCCCAAATGGAGTGACAGGGAGGCGCTATGGCTACACCTTC.